One and the same sample provided the 18 T cell receptor beta chains below, sequenced in a study of human T cells and chemical hapten exposure. The time point is: pre-sensitization, week 0. Regarding treatment: therapeutic diphenylcyclopropenone sensitization with weekly scalp DPC. TCRdb reprocessed the RACE reads via MiXCR and lists one record per CDR3 protein. Among some 330,000 distinct CDR3 sequences listed, around 5.5% were seen once. The specimen was whole blood, collected in connection with sensitization to the hapten diphenylcyclopropenone (DPC). The receptor set was obtained from a woman younger than 30 with alopecia areata. Some clones in this sample may be carry-over from other donors' samples.

This clonotype was counted between two and nine times. V gene TRBV6-2 or TRBV6-3 combines with J gene TRBJ1-1; D is perhaps TRBD1 (6 bases). This CDR3 is built from 13 residues. Trimming took off 0 bases at V and 8 bases at J, with 10 bases between the two ends. Germline values: CDR1 MNHEY, CDR2 SVGEGT. This CDR3 reads CASSYSNDREAFF. In nucleotides, the CDR3 is TGTGCCAGCAGTTACTCGAATGACAGGGAAGCTTTCTTT.

The rearrangement joins TRBV5-5 to TRBJ1-4; D uncertain. The ends were cut back, 0 bases at V and 13 bases at J, with 22 bases in the middle. The germline CDR1 and CDR2 sequences are SGHKS and YYEKEE (reference sequence). There are 16 residues in the CDR3. The CDR3, as DNA: TGTGCCAGCAGCTTGGACACGGGGTGGTTATCTGAAGGACTGTTTTTT. Its translation is CASSLDTGWLSEGLFF.

The chain has TRBV6-2 or TRBV6-3 and TRBJ1-6; D may be TRBD1 (5 bases). CDR3 length equals 14 residues. CDR1 is MNHEY and CDR2 is SVGEGT in the germline V gene. V gave up 2 bases and J gave up 4 bases, with 6 bases separating them. As DNA, the CDR3 is TGTGCCAGCAGTTACGACAGATATAATTCACCCCTCCACTTT. It is translated as CASSYDRYNSPLHF.

The V call is TRBV18, the J call TRBJ2-3, with D possibly being TRBD1 (5 bases). The germline V gene encodes CDR1 KGHSH and CDR2 LQKENI. V was clipped by 0 bases and J by 2 bases, with 9 bases between them. CDR3 length: 15 amino acids. The CDR3 here is CASSPPGRATDTQYF. CDR3 nucleotides: TGTGCCAGCTCACCACCAGGCAGGGCCACAGATACGCAGTATTTT. Full variable domain (rest looked up from reference TRBV18 and TRBJ2-3): NAGVMQNPRHLVRRRGQEARLRCSPMKGHSHVYWYRQLPEEGLKFMVYLQKENIIDESGMPKERFSAEFPKEGPSILRIQQVVRGDSAAYFCASSPPGRATDTQYFGPGTRLTVL.

The rearrangement links TRBV18 to TRBJ1-3; 7 positions match TRBD1. Per germline, CDR1 KGHSH and CDR2 LQKENI. Losses at the gene ends were 3 bases for V and 1 base for J; bases not matched to a gene: 6. This CDR3 is 16 amino acids long. CDR3 sequence (DNA): TGTGCCAGCTCACCGACTGGGACAGCGTCTGGAAACACCATATATTTT. This codes for CASSPTGTASGNTIYF.

This clonotype occurred a few times. The chain carries TRBV18 and TRBJ2-1; D is perhaps TRBD2 (5 bases). Per germline, CDR1 KGHSH and CDR2 LQKENI. V lost 1 base and J 7 bases, leaving 11 bases between the germline ends. The length of the CDR3 is 14 residues. The CDR3 nucleotides read TGTGCCAGCTCACCACTTCAACGGGGAAATGAGCAGTTCTTC. This gives the protein CASSPLQRGNEQFF.

This clonotype occurred many times. V and J are TRBV7-2 and TRBJ1-4, with TRBD1 matching 8 bases. The germline V gene encodes CDR1 SGHTA and CDR2 FQGNSA. With V trimmed by 4 bases and J by 5 bases, 12 bases remained unmatched. The CDR3 consists of 17 residues. CDR3 nucleotide sequence: TGTGCCAGCAGCTGGAACCATAGACAGGGGAGGAATGAAAAACTGTTTTTT. Its translation: CASSWNHRQGRNEKLFF.

This clonotype has only a few counts. J is TRBJ2-5 and V is TRBV18, with 9 bases fitting TRBD1. This CDR3 contains 14 residues. In germline, CDR1 is KGHSH, CDR2 LQKENI. V lost 5 bases to trimming and J lost 8 bases; unmatched junction nucleotides: 9. CDR3 sequence reads: CASSSEQGAQTQYF. The CDR3 coding sequence is TGTGCCAGCTCATCGGAACAGGGGGCGCAAACCCAGTACTTC.

This clonotype was recorded a few times. The chain joins TRBV25-1 to TRBJ2-6; TRBD1 might be the D (6 bases). Germline V gene sequence: CDR1 MGHDK, CDR2 SYGVNS. The V and J ends lost 2 bases and 3 bases respectively, with 17 bases between them. CDR3 length: 18 amino acids. CDR3 loop: CASSERGQGSFGANVLTF. For the CDR3, the DNA is TGTGCCAGCAGTGAACGCGGCCAGGGGAGCTTTGGGGCCAACGTCCTGACTTTC.

In its sample, this clonotype was seen many times. V gene TRBV27 combines with J gene TRBJ1-5; D unclear. CDR1 is MNHEY, CDR2 SMNVEV, per germline (reference sequence). This CDR3 contains 14 residues. The V end lost 7 bases, the J end lost 4 bases, and 14 bases lay between the germline ends. CDR3 residues: CASNQAGRNQPQHF. The CDR3 coding sequence is TGTGCCAGCAACCAGGCGGGCAGGAATCAGCCCCAGCATTTT.

The J gene is TRBJ2-3, the V gene TRBV5-1; 8 bases are shared with TRBD2. This CDR3 has 14 amino acids. V dropped 7 bases and J dropped 1; count of bases not matched to a gene: 5. The germline V gene has CDR1 SGHRS and CDR2 YFSETQ. The DNA of the CDR3 is TGCGCCAGCTTACTTAGCGGGGGCACAGATACGCAGTATTTT. Translated, it gives CASLLSGGTDTQYF.

The chain has TRBV13 and TRBJ1-2; TRBD1 agrees at 9 bases. CDR1 and CDR2 (germline): PRHDT, FYEKMQ (reference sequence). J was trimmed by 5 bases and V by 5 bases; bases with no gene match: 15. The CDR3 sequence is 17 residues long. Here the CDR3 reads CASSPHLLTGGSYGYTF. The CDR3 coding sequence is TGTGCCAGCAGCCCGCATCTTCTCACAGGGGGCTCATATGGCTACACCTTC.

This clonotype was observed a handful of times. The junction departs from the called germline gene at one end, perhaps through a read error. The chain links TRBV28 to TRBJ1-1, with unresolved D. Germline-derived CDR1 and CDR2 are MDHEN and SYDVKM. The CDR3 is 13 residues long. Here the CDR3 reads CASSYPQNTEALF. The CDR3 region has the DNA TGTGCCAGCAGTTACCCGCAGAACACTGAAGCTTTGTTT.

A few counts support this clonotype. The chain joins TRBV5-1 to TRBJ1-5; possibly TRBD1 for D (5 bases). Trimming stripped 7 bases from V and 1 base from J, with 9 bases between. Looked up from germline, CDR1 is SGHRS and CDR2 is YFSETQ. CDR3 size: 13 residues. CDR3 sequence reads: CASFRDSNQPQHF. The CDR3 bases are TGCGCCAGCTTCAGGGACAGCAATCAGCCCCAGCATTTT.

This sequence joins TRBV7-8 and TRBJ2-5; 7 nucleotides align to TRBD2. The CDR3 totals 13 residues. The germline CDR1 and CDR2 sequences are SGHVS and FQNEAQ. V gave up 1 base and J gave up 5 bases; unmatched junction bases: 1. CDR3 nucleotides: TGTGCCAGCAGCTTAGAACTAGCGGAGACCCAGTACTTC. Translation gives CASSLELAETQYF.

In this sample, this clonotype is medium-sized. This sequence joins TRBV4-3 and TRBJ2-1, with 9 positions matching TRBD2. This CDR3 comprises 18 residues. J lost 0 bases, V lost 0 bases, and 6 bases had no gene match. CDR1 LGHNA and CDR2 YSLEER come from the germline V gene. The CDR3 protein is CASSQEPSGAFSYNEQFF. For the CDR3, the DNA is TGCGCCAGCAGCCAAGAGCCTAGCGGGGCATTCTCCTACAATGAGCAGTTCTTC.

This clonotype was detected many times. This chain links TRBV10-3 with TRBJ1-1, with D perhaps TRBD1 (6 bases). Trimming stripped 7 bases from V and 1 base from J, with 10 bases between. CDR3 length: 13 residues. Germline CDR1 ENHRY, CDR2 SYGVKD. The CDR3 region is CAITLTGNTEAFF. For the CDR3, the DNA is TGTGCCATCACCTTGACAGGGAACACTGAAGCTTTCTTT.

This clonotype showed up just a few times. This chain connects TRBV20-1 to TRBJ2-1, with 10 bases fitting TRBD2. J lost 4 bases, V lost 2 bases, and 2 bases had no gene match. This CDR3 comprises 14 residues. Germline-derived CDR1 and CDR2 are DFQATT and SNEGSKA (reference sequence). CDR3 bases: TGCAGTGCTAGACTAGCGGGGGATTACAATGAGCAGTTCTTC. Translation gives CSARLAGDYNEQFF.